One and the same sample provided the 18 T cell receptor beta chains below, sequenced in a study of blood T cell repertoires in COVID-19. Repertoires were generated with immunoSEQ multiplex PCR, while TCRdb's copy carries only in-frame clones and drops some. This sample has approximately 210,000 clones, with 88% found just once. The sample taken for sequencing was peripheral blood. These receptors were collected from a human donor in a cohort sampled during active COVID-19.

The J gene is TRBJ2-7, the V gene TRBV4-1, with 9 bases that match TRBD2. CDR1 and CDR2 from the germline V gene are MGHRA and YSYEKL. Losses at the gene ends were 3 bases for V and 1 base for J; bases not matched to a gene: 1. This CDR3 has 14 amino acids. The CDR3: CASSHLAGSYEQYF. The CDR3 nucleotides are TGCGCCAGCAGCCACCTAGCGGGGTCCTACGAGCAGTACTTC.

The chain joins TRBV6-1 to TRBJ2-7; TRBD2 might be the D (6 bases). Trimming removed 3 bases at V and 2 bases at J, with 8 bases between. CDR3 length: 13 amino acids. Germline lookup yields CDR1 MNHNS and CDR2 SASEGT. This CDR3 is CASSDAGPYEQYF. Written as DNA, the CDR3 is TGTGCCAGCAGTGACGCGGGGCCCTACGAGCAGTACTTC.

The chain uses TRBV5-1 and TRBJ2-2, with no clear D. The CDR3 runs to 15 residues. Germline lookup yields CDR1 SGHRS and CDR2 YFSETQ. The V end was cut by 0 bases, the J end by 0 bases, with 6 bases between. CDR3 bases: TGCGCCAGCAGCTTGGACAGATCGAACACCGGGGAGCTGTTTTTT. This encodes CASSLDRSNTGELFF.

The chain is built from TRBV7-2 and TRBJ1-3; no reliable D call. Germline V CDR1 and CDR2: SGHTA, FQGNSA. V dropped 6 bases and J dropped 2 bases, with 11 bases sitting between them. The length of the CDR3 is 14 residues. The CDR3 DNA is TGTGCCAGCAGTAAACAAACAGCTGGAAACACCATATATTTT. Translated, it gives CASSKQTAGNTIYF.

J is TRBJ1-5 and V is TRBV29-1, with TRBD1 matching over 7 bases. The CDR3 length is 14 residues. The V segment lost 4 bases and the J segment 0 bases; nucleotides outside the gene matches: 3. CDR1 is SQVTM and CDR2 is ANQGSEA in the germline V gene. The chain's CDR3 is CSVGTGTSNQPQHF. Here the CDR3 DNA reads TGCAGCGTTGGGACAGGTACTAGCAATCAGCCCCAGCATTTT.

The rearrangement uses TRBV9 and TRBJ1-5, with D unresolved. The CDR3 runs to 15 residues. In germline, CDR1 is SGDLS, CDR2 YYNGEE. Trimming cost V 4 bases and J 7 bases, with 18 bases left between them. DNA of the CDR3: TGTGCCAGCAGCCCTACCCCCACATGGGAGCAGCCCCAGCATTTT. It specifies CASSPTPTWEQPQHF.

The table lists this clone with a count of one. This chain joins TRBV6-2 or TRBV6-3 and TRBJ1-1, with 7 nucleotides matching TRBD1. CDR3 length: 16 amino acids. The J segment lost 5 bases and the V segment lost 5 bases, leaving 14 bases of the junction unmatched. Germline V gene data show CDR1 as MNHEY and CDR2 as SVGEGT. Here the CDR3 DNA reads TGTGCCAGCAGTCTAGAGACAGGGCTCAGTGGGACTGAAGCTTTCTTT. Translating it yields CASSLETGLSGTEAFF.

The chain has TRBV19 and TRBJ1-1; D is ambiguous. Germline V gene data show CDR1 as LNHDA and CDR2 as SQIVND (reference sequence). The CDR3 has 13 amino acids. V lost 4 bases to trimming and J lost 4 bases, with 10 bases between them. The CDR3 loop reads CASSTQAGTEAFF. The CDR3 DNA sequence: TGTGCCAGTAGTACTCAGGCCGGCACTGAAGCTTTCTTT.

The rearrangement links TRBV6-2 or TRBV6-3 to TRBJ1-1; D is ambiguous. CDR3 length: 13 residues. The ends were cut back, 5 bases at V and 1 base at J, with 8 bases in the middle. Germline CDR1 is MNHEY and CDR2 is SVGEGT. The chain's CDR3 is CASSHTTNTEAFF. CDR3 bases: TGTGCCAGCAGTCACACAACGAACACTGAAGCTTTCTTT.

This clone was counted once. V usage is TRBV5-5 and J usage is TRBJ2-3; D gene unclear. The CDR3 consists of 13 residues. Between the trimmed V and J ends, which lost 1 base and 0 bases, there was a span of 3 bases. The germline V gene has CDR1 SGHKS and CDR2 YYEKEE (reference sequence). The CDR3 DNA reads as TGTGCCAGCAGCTTGACTAGCACAGATACGCAGTATTTT. It yields the protein CASSLTSTDTQYF.

Ten or more counts support this clone. This chain joins TRBV2 and TRBJ2-1, with a possible D match to TRBD1 (5 bases). Trimming took 8 bases from V and 9 from J, leaving 8 bases between them. The CDR3 extends over 10 amino acids. CDR1 is SNHLY and CDR2 is FYNNEI in the germline V gene. The CDR3 spells CASVQGEQFF. The CDR3 DNA reads TGTGCCAGCGTCCAGGGTGAGCAGTTCTTC.

The rearrangement links TRBV6-5 to TRBJ1-1; D is ambiguous. Germline CDR1 and CDR2: MNHEY and SVGAGI. This CDR3 spans 11 amino acids. V lost 6 bases and J 7 bases, leaving 9 bases between the germline ends. This chain's CDR3 is CASSRAGEAFF. The CDR3, as DNA: TGTGCCAGCAGCCGAGCAGGTGAAGCTTTCTTT.

The CDR3 region has the DNA TGTGCCAGTAGTTCACCGGGACTGCCCTACAATGAGCAGTTCTTC. Amino acid sequence: CASSSPGLPYNEQFF. The chain has TRBV19 and TRBJ2-1, with TRBD2 as a possible D gene (6 bases). V lost 5 bases, J lost 2 bases, and 13 bases lay in between. In germline, CDR1 is LNHDA, CDR2 SQIVND (reference sequence). CDR3 length equals 15 residues.

The chain is built from TRBV6-2 or TRBV6-3 and TRBJ1-4; D gene ambiguous. The CDR3 runs 16 residues. Germline V CDR1 and CDR2: MNHEY, SVGEGT. Between the trimmed V and J ends, which lost 0 bases and 2 bases, there was a span of 10 bases. The CDR3 protein is CASSYSVGVTNEKLFF. In DNA form, the CDR3 reads TGTGCCAGCAGTTACTCCGTCGGTGTCACTAATGAAAAACTGTTTTTT.

V usage is TRBV10-3 and J usage is TRBJ2-1; weak D call: TRBD2 (6 bases). V lost 4 bases, J lost 8 bases, and 12 bases lay in between. Germline loops: CDR1 ENHRY, CDR2 SYGVKD. CDR3 length equals 13 residues. CDR3 sequence (DNA): TGTGCCATCAGTGCGGGCGGGAAGGATGAGCAGTTCTTC. Its protein is CAISAGGKDEQFF.

The chain links TRBV7-9 to TRBJ1-6; the D gene is possibly TRBD1 (5 bases). Germline lookup yields CDR1 SEHNR and CDR2 FQNEAQ (reference sequence). The V end was cut by 1 base, the J end by 10 bases, with 11 bases between. The CDR3 length is 14 residues. CDR3 DNA sequence: TGTGCCAGCAGCTTAGGACAGTTCATGTCACCCCTCCACTTT. Amino acid sequence: CASSLGQFMSPLHF.

The chain is built from TRBV20-1 and TRBJ2-1; TRBD2 matches at 13 bases. With 3 bases clipped from V and 7 bases from J, the junction kept 12 bases outside the gene matches. The germline V gene encodes CDR1 DFQATT and CDR2 SNEGSKA (reference sequence). The CDR3 loop spans 17 amino acids. The CDR3 region has the DNA TGCAGTGCTAGTCCCGGGACTAGCGGGGCGGGTATTAATGAGCAGTTCTTC. This encodes CSASPGTSGAGINEQFF.

This chain connects TRBV11-2 to TRBJ2-2; 12 bases line up with TRBD2. Germline values: CDR1 SGHAT, CDR2 FQNNGV. J gave up 5 bases and V 4 bases, and 2 bases lay outside the gene matches. This CDR3 is built from 15 residues. CDR3 sequence: CASSSLAGGTGELFF. The CDR3 region has the DNA TGTGCCAGCAGCTCACTAGCGGGGGGTACCGGGGAGCTGTTTTTT.